The clone carrying this TCR beta chain was seen a few times. Its specificity is not known. Trimming removed 5 bases from V and 1 base from J, with 18 bases in between. Germline CDR1 reads SGHVS; CDR2 reads FQNEAQ. The CDR3 contains 17 residues. This sample was included in a study of neurological immune-mediated disorders. Study results and caveats: Patients with HTLV-1-associated myelopathy showed the most TCR clonal expansion. Those with multiple sclerosis showed the least, falling below healthy controls.

Each sequencing run yielded over 200 million TCR-beta sequences from 15-18 subjects. MiXCR, applied by TCRdb to the 5' RACE reads, yields one record per CDR3 protein. This table holds about 74,000 distinct CDR3 sequences, roughly 5% found once. The chain is built from TRBV7-8 and TRBJ2-1; D perhaps matches TRBD1 (5 bases). The sequence derives from a man younger than 30 with multiple sclerosis. The sample consisted of PBMCs. The CDR3 loop is CASSPTWGARSYNEQFF. CDR3 nucleotides: TGTGCCAGCAGCCCAACTTGGGGCGCAAGATCCTACAATGAGCAGTTCTTC.